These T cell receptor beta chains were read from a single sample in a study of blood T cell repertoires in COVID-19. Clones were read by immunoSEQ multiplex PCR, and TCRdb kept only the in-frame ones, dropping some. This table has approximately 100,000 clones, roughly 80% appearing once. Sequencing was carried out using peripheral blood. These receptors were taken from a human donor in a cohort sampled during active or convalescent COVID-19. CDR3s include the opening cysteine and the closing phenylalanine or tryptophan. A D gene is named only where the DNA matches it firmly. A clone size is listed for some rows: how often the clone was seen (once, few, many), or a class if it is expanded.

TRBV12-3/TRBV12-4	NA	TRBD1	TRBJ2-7	TGTGCCAGCAGTCTGGACAGGGTCCACGAGCAGTACTTC	CASSLDRVHEQYF
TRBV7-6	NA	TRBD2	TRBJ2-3	TGTGCCAGCAGACGGACTAGCGGGGGGAGCACAGATACGCAGTATTTT	CASRRTSGGSTDTQYF
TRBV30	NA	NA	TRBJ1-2	TGTGCCTGGAGTGTATCATCTAACTATGGCTACACCTTC	CAWSVSSNYGYTF
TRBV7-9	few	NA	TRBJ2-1	TGTGCCAGCAGCCCTTGGGACGGGGGTGATGAGCAGTTCTTC	CASSPWDGGDEQFF
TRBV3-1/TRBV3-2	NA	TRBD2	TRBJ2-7	TGTGCCAGCAGCTCCCGGCTAGCGGCCCCTCGCTACGAGCAGTACTTC	CASSSRLAAPRYEQYF
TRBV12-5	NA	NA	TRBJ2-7	TGTGCTAGTGGTTTGAGGTATATGGGGGCAGGCCACGAGCAGTACTTC	CASGLRYMGAGHEQYF
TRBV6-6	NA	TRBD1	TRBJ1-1	TGTGCCAGCAGACCTAGACAGGGGGCAAGGACTGAAGCTTTCTTT	CASRPRQGARTEAFF
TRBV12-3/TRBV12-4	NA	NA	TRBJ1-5	TGTGCCAGCAGCCGACAAGGGGGTCAGCCCCAGCATTTT	CASSRQGGQPQHF
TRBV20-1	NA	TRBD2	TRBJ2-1	TGCAGTGCTAGTATTGCAGCGGGAAGGTTGGGGGAGTTCTTC	CSASIAAGRLGEFF
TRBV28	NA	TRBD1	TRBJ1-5	TGTGCCAGCAGTTTCTCACAGGGGGCTTCACGGCAGCCCCAGCATTTT	CASSFSQGASRQPQHF
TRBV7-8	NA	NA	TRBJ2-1	TGTGCCAGCAGTCCTACGTTCTTC	CASSPTFF
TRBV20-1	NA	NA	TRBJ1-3	TGCAGTGCTAGTTCGCAGGGGACTGGAAACACCATATATTTT	CSASSQGTGNTIYF
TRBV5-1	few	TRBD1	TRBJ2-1	TGCGCCAGCAGCTCCGGACAGGCATGGGGCAAGTTCTTC	CASSSGQAWGKFF
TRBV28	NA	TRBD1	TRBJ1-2	TGTGCCAGCAGTTTGTACTTATTAGAGGGGGCCTGGTCGTCGTTCGGTTTC	CASSLYLLEGAWSSFGF
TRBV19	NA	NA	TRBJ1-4	TGTGCCAGTAGTAAGGACAGTGGGGCTAATGAAAAACTGTTTTTT	CASSKDSGANEKLFF
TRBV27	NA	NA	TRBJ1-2	TGTGCCAGCAGTATACTCGGAGGAGGGGATGGCTACACCTTC	CASSILGGGDGYTF
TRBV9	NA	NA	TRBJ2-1	TGTGCCAGCAGCGTAGCTGACAATGAGCAGTTCTTC	CASSVADNEQFF
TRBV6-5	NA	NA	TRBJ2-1	TGTGCCAGCAGTCAGGGGTACAATGAGCAGTTCTTC	CASSQGYNEQFF
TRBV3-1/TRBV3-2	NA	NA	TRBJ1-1	TGTGCCAGCAGCCAAGTCGGCGGTGAAGCTTTCTTT	CASSQVGGEAFF
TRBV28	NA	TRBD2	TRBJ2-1	TGTGCCAGCAGTGCTCCCGGGACTAGCGTTGCTACCTACAATGAGCAGTTCTTC	CASSAPGTSVATYNEQFF
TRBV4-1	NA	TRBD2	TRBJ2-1	TGCGCCAGCAGCGCGAGACTAGCGGGAATTTTCTACAATGAGCAGTTCTTC	CASSARLAGIFYNEQFF
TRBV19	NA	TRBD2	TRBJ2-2	TGTGCCAGTAGTAAATCCAGCGGGGGGGCCGGAAACACCGGGGAGCTGTTTTTT	CASSKSSGGAGNTGELFF
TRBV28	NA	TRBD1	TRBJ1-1	TGTGCCAGCAACGATTCCGGGACAGGGAACACTGAAGCTTTCTTT	CASNDSGTGNTEAFF
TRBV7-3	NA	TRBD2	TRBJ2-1	TGTGCCAGCAGCTTTGGGACTATTAACAATGAGCAGTTCTTC	CASSFGTINNEQFF
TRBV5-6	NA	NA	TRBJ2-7	TGTGCCAGCAGCTTAAGCCGGGACTTTCTCGGTCGCGAATACGAGCAGTACTTC	CASSLSRDFLGREYEQYF
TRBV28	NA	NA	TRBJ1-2	TGTGCCAGCAGTTCCCCGGGCTATGGCTACACCTTC	CASSSPGYGYTF
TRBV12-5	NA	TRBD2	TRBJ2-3	TGTGCTAGTGGCCTCGGGTCTAGCGGGGGGGCCACAGATACGCAGTATTTT	CASGLGSSGGATDTQYF
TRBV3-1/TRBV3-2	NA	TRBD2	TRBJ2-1	TGTGCCAGCAGCTTTAGCGGGGGGGCCTACAATGAGCAGTTCTTC	CASSFSGGAYNEQFF
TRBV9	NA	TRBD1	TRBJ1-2	TGTGCCAGCAGCCCCGGGACAGGCTATGGCTACACCTTC	CASSPGTGYGYTF
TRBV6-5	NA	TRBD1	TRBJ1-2	TGTGCCAGCAGTTACTGGGACAGGGTAGTTGGTTATGGCTACACCTTC	CASSYWDRVVGYGYTF
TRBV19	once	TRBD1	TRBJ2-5	TGTGCCAGTAGTTCCAGGACAGGGGGACCCCAAGAGACCCAGTACTTC	CASSSRTGGPQETQYF
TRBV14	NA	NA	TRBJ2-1	TGTGCCAGCAGCCAAGATGGGCCCAGGGCGATCAGATACAATGAGCAGTTCTTC	CASSQDGPRAIRYNEQFF